The following is a T cell receptor (beta chain) sequence with its context. Its cognate antigen is unknown. This entry belongs to a study of cytomegalovirus exposure and HLA in healthy donors. Study-wide findings and caveats: In a later analysis, across HLA loci, associated TCR counts were highest for DRB1, lowest for HLA-C.

Primers for the PCR totalled 60 Vbeta and 13 Jbeta. Method: immunoSEQ multiplex PCR; TCRdb's copy keeps in-frame clones and lacks some. Among roughly 200,000 clones listed, roughly four fifths were seen once. This CDR3 contains 16 residues. The J segment lost 4 bases and the V segment lost 0 bases, leaving 8 bases of the junction unmatched. Germline CDR1 reads MNHEY; CDR2 reads SVGAGI. The genes are TRBV6-5 and TRBJ1-1; 7 bases fit TRBD1. Sequencing was carried out using PBMCs. The receptor was derived from a woman aged 40-49 years in good health and CMV-seronegative. CDR3 sequence (DNA): TGTGCCAGCAGTTACTCCTTGACAGGGTTATCCACTGAAGCTTTCTTT. This codes for CASSYSLTGLSTEAFF.